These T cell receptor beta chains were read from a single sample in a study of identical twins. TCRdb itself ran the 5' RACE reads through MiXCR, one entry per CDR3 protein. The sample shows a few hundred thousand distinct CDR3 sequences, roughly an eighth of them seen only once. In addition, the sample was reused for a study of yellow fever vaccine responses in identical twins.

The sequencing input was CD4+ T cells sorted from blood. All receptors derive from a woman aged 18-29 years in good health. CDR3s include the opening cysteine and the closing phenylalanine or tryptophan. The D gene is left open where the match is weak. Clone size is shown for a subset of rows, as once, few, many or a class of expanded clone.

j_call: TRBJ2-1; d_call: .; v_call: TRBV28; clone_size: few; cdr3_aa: CASSPYSLGAYNEQFF; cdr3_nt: TGTGCCAGCAGTCCGTATAGCCTGGGGGCCTACAATGAGCAGTTCTTC
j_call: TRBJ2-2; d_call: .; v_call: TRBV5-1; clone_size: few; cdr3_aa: CASSGETGPPGELFF; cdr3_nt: TGCGCCAGCAGCGGGGAGACAGGACCCCCCGGGGAGCTGTTTTTT
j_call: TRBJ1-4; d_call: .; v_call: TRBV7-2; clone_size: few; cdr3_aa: CASSLEGMAGEKLFF; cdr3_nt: TGTGCCAGCAGCTTAGAGGGGATGGCAGGGGAAAAACTGTTTTTT
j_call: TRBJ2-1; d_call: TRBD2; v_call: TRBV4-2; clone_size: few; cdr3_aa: CASSQATSGRSYNEQFF; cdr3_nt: TGTGCCAGCAGCCAAGCGACTAGCGGGCGTTCCTACAATGAGCAGTTCTTC
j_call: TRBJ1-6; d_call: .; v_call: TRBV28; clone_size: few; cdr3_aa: CASRDSNSPLHF; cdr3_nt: TGTGCCAGCAGGGACAGTAATTCACCCCTCCACTTT
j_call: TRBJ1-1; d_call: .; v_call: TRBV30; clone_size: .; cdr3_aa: CAWDPGQIGGEAFF; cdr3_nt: TGTGCCTGGGACCCAGGACAAATCGGTGGTGAAGCTTTCTTT
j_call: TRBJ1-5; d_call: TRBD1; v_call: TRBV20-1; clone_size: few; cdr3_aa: CSAQTGAQPQHF; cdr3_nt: TGCAGTGCTCAGACAGGGGCTCAGCCCCAGCATTTT
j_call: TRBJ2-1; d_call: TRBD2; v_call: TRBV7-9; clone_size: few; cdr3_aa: CASSLTSGGVHEQFF; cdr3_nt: TGTGCCAGCAGCCTTACTAGCGGGGGGGTCCATGAGCAGTTCTTC
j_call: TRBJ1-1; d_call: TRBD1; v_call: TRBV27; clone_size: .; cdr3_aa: CASARGPDPNTEAFF; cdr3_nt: TGTGCCAGCGCCAGGGGGCCCGACCCGAACACTGAAGCTTTCTTT
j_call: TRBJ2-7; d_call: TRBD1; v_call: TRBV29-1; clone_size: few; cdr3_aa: CSVLRDRGYEQYF; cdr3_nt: TGCAGCGTTCTCCGGGACAGGGGGTACGAGCAGTACTTC
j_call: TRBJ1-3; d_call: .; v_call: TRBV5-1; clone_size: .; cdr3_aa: CASSFAGTGNTIYF; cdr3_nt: TGCGCCAGCAGCTTTGCTGGGACAGGAAACACCATATATTTT
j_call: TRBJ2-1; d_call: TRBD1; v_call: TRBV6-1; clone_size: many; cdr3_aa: CASRNDRGSYNEQFF; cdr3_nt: TGTGCCAGCAGAAACGACAGGGGGTCCTACAATGAGCAGTTCTTC
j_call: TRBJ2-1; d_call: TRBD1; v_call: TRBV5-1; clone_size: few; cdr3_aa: CASSLLMGQEYNEQFF; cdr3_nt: TGCGCCAGCAGCTTGCTGATGGGACAGGAGTACAATGAGCAGTTCTTC
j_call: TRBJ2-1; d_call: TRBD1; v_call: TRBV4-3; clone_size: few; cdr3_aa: CASSPRTGGGGSYNEQFF; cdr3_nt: TGCGCCAGCAGCCCTCGGACAGGGGGCGGCGGTTCCTACAATGAGCAGTTCTTC
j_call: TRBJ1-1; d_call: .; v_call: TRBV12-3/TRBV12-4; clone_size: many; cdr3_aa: CASSLGPGIMNTEAFF; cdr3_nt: TGTGCCAGCAGTTTAGGTCCGGGAATCATGAACACTGAAGCTTTCTTT
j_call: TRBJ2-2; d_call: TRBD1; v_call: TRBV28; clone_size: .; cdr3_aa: CASSSQGQGASGELFF; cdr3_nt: TGTGCCAGCAGCTCCCAGGGACAGGGGGCATCCGGGGAGCTGTTTTTT
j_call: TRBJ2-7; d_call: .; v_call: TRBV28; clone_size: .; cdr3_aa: CASTIMGYEQYF; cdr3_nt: TGTGCCAGCACCATAATGGGATACGAGCAGTACTTC
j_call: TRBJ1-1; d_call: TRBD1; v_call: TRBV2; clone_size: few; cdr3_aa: CASRARDSGPLNTEAFF; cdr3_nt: TGTGCCAGCAGAGCTAGGGACAGCGGACCACTGAACACTGAAGCTTTCTTT
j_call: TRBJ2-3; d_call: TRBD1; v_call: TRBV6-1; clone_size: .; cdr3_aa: CASSEQGAGKDTQYF; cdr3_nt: TGTGCCAGCAGTGAACAGGGGGCTGGTAAAGATACGCAGTATTTT
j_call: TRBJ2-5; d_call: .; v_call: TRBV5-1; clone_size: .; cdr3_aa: CASSLQDGDQETQYF; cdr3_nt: TGCGCCAGCAGCCTACAGGACGGCGACCAAGAGACCCAGTACTTC
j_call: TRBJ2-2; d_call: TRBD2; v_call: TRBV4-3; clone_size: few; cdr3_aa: CASSQAGTRRTGELFF; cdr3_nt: TGCGCCAGCAGCCAAGCCGGGACTAGAAGGACCGGGGAGCTGTTTTTT
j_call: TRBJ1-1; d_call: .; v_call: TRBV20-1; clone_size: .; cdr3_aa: CSATVRGGRSEDTEAFF; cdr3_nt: TGCAGTGCTACCGTACGGGGAGGGAGGTCAGAAGACACTGAAGCTTTCTTT
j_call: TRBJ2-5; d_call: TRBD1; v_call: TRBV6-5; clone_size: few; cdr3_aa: CARKGTGEYF; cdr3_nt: TGTGCCAGGAAGGGGACAGGGGAGTACTTC
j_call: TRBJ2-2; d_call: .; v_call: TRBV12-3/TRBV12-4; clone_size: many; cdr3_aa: CASVIVNTGELFF; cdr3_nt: TGTGCCAGCGTAATAGTGAACACCGGGGAGCTGTTTTTT
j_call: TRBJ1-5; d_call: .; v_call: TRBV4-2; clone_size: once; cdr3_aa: CASSQDEGGQPQHF; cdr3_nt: TGTGCCAGCAGCCAAGACGAGGGAGGCCAGCCCCAGCATTTT
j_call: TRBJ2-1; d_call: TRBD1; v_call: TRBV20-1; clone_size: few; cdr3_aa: CSARSPLDRGKVDEQFF; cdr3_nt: TGCAGTGCTAGATCTCCTCTGGACAGGGGTAAAGTCGATGAGCAGTTCTTC
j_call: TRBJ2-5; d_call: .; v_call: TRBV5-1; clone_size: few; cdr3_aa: CASSAYETGNQETQYF; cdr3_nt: TGCGCCAGCAGCGCCTACGAAACAGGGAACCAAGAGACCCAGTACTTC
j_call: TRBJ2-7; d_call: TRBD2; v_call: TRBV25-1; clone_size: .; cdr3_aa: CASSVASGGYEQYF; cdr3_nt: TGTGCCAGCAGTGTCGCTAGCGGGGGCTACGAGCAGTACTTC